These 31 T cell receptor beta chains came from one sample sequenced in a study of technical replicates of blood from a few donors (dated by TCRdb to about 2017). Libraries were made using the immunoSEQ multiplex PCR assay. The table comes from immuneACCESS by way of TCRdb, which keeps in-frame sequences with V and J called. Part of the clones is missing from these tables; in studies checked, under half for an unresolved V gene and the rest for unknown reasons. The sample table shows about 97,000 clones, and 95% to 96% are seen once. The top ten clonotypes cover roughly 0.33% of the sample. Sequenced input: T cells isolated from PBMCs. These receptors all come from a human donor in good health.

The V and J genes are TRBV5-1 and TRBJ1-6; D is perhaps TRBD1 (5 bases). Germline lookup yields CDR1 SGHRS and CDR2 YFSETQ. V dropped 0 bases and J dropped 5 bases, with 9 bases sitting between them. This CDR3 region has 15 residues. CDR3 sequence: CASSLESRDNSPLHF. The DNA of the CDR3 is TGCGCCAGCAGCTTGGAGTCCAGGGATAATTCACCCCTCCACTTT.

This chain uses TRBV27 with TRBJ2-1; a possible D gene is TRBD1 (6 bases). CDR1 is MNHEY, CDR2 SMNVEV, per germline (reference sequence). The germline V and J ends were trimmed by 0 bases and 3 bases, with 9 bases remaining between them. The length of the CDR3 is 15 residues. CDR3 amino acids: CASSLSDSYYNEQFF. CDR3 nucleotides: TGTGCCAGCAGTTTATCGGACAGCTACTACAATGAGCAGTTCTTC.

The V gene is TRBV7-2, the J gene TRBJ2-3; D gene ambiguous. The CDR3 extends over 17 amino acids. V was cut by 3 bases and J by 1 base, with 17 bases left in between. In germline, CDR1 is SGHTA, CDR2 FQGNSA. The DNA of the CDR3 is TGTGCCAGCAGCTTCAAGCAGGATTTGTACGGCACAGATACGCAGTATTTT. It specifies CASSFKQDLYGTDTQYF. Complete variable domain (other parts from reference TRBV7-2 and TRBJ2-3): GAGVSQSPSNKVTEKGKDVELRCDPISGHTALYWYRQSLGQGLEFLIYFQGNSAPDKSGLPSDRFSAERTGGSVSTLTIQRTQQEDSAVYLCASSFKQDLYGTDTQYFGPGTRLTVL.

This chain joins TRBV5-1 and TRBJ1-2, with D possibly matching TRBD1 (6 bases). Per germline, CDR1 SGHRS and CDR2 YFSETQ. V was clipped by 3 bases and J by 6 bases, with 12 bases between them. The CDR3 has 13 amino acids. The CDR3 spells CASSSQGTDGYTF. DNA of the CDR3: TGCGCCAGCAGCTCACAGGGAACGGATGGCTACACCTTC.

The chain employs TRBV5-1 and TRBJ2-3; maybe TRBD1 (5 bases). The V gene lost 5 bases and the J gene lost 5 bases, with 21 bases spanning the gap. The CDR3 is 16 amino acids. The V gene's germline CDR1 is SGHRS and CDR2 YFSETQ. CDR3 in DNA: TGCGCCAGCAGGGGGCCATCCCTGGCCCCCGGAGATACGCAGTATTTT. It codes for CASRGPSLAPGDTQYF.

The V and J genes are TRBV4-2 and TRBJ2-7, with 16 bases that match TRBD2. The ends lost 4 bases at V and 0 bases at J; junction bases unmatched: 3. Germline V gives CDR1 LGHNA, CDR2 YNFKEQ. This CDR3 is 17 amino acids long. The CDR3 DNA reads TGTGCCAGCAGCCTCGGGACTAGCGGGGGGGGCTCCTACGAGCAGTACTTC. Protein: CASSLGTSGGGSYEQYF.

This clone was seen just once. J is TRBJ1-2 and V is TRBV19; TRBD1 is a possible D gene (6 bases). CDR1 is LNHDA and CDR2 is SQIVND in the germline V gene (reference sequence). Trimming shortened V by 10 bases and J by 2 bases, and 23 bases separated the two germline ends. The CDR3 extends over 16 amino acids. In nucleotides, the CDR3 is TGTGCCACCCAGCCCCAGGACAGAAGTGTGAACTATGGCTACACCTTC. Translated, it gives CATQPQDRSVNYGYTF.

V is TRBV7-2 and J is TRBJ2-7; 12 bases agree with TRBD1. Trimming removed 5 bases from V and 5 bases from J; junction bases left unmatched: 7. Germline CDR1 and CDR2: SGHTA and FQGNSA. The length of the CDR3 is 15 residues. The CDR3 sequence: CASSPWDRGRNEQYF. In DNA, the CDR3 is TGTGCCAGCAGCCCATGGGACAGGGGGCGGAACGAGCAGTACTTC.

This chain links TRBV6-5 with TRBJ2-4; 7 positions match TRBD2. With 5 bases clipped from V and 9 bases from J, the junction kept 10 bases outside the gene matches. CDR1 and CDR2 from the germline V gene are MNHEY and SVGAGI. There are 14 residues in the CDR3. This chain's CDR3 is CASSVRTRRTIQYF. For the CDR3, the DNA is TGTGCCAGCAGTGTCCGGACTAGGAGAACCATTCAGTACTTC.

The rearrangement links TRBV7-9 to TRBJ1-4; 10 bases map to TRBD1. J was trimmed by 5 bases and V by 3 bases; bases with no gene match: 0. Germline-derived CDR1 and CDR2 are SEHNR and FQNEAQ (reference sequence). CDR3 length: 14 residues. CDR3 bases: TGTGCCAGCAGCTTGGGACAGGGGAATGAAAAACTGTTTTTT. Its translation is CASSLGQGNEKLFF.

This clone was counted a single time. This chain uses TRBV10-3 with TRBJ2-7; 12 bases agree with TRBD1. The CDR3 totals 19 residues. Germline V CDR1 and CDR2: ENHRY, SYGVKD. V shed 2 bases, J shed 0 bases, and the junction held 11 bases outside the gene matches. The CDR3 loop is CAISEGGDRGLFSSYEQYF. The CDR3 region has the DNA TGTGCCATCAGTGAGGGCGGGGACAGGGGGCTATTTAGCTCCTACGAGCAGTACTTC.

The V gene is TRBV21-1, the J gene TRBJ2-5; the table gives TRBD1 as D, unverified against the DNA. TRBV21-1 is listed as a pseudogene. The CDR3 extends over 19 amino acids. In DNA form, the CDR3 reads TGTGCCAGCAGCGCCCCTAACCGGGACAGGGGAGATTACCAAGAGACCCAGTACTTC. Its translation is CASSAPNRDRGDYQETQYF.

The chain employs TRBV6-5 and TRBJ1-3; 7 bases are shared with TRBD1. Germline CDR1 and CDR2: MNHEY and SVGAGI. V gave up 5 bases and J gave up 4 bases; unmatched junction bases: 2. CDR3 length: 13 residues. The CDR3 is CASSRDRGNTIYF. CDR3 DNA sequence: TGTGCCAGCAGTCGGGACAGAGGAAACACCATATATTTT.

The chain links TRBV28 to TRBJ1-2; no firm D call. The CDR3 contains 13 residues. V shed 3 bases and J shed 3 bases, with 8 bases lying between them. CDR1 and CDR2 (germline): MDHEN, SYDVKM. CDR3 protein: CASSFQEDYGYTF. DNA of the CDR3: TGTGCCAGCAGTTTCCAGGAGGACTATGGCTACACCTTC.

The CDR3 reads CASSSSEGDTEAFF. For the CDR3, the DNA is TGTGCCAGCAGCTCTTCAGAGGGGGACACTGAAGCTTTCTTT. The chain employs TRBV7-8 and TRBJ1-1, with a tentative D call TRBD1 (6 bases). CDR1 SGHVS and CDR2 FQNEAQ come from the germline V gene. With 4 bases removed from V and 3 bases from J, the gap between germline ends came to 12 bases. The CDR3 consists of 14 residues.

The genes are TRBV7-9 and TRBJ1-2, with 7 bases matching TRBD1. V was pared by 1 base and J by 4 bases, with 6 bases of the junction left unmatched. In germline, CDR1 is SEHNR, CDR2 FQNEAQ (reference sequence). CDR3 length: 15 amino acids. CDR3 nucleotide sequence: TGTGCCAGCAGCTTAGGCCTCCCAGGGGGCTATGGCTACACCTTC. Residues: CASSLGLPGGYGYTF.

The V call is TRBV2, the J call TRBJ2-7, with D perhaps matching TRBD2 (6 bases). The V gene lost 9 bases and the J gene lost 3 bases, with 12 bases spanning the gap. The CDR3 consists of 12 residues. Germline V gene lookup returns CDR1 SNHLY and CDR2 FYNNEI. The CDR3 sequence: CASSGGVYEQYF. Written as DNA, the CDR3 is TGTGCCAGTTCTGGAGGGGTCTACGAGCAGTACTTC.

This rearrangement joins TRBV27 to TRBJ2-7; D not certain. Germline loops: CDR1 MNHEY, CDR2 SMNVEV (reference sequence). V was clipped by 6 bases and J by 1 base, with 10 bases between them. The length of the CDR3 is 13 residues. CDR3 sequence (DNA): TGTGCCAGCAGAGACATTAGTTCCTACGAGCAGTACTTC. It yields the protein CASRDISSYEQYF.

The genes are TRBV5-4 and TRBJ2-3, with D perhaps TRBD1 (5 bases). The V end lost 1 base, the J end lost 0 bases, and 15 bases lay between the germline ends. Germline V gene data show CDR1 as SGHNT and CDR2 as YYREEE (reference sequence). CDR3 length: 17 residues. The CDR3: CASSLNQGGESTDTQYF. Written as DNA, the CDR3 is TGTGCCAGCAGCTTGAATCAGGGTGGTGAGAGCACAGATACGCAGTATTTT. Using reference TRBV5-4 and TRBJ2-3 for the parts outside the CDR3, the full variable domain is ETGVTQSPTHLIKTRGQQVTLRCSSQSGHNTVSWYQQALGQGPQFIFQYYREEENGRGNFPPRFSGLQFPNYSSELNVNALELDDSALYLCASSLNQGGESTDTQYFGPGTRLTVL.

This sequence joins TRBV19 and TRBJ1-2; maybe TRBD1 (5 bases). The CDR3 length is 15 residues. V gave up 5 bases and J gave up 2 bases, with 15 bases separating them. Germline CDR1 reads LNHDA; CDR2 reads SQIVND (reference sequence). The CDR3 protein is CASSEGAPGNYGYTF. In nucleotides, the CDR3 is TGTGCCAGTAGTGAAGGGGCTCCTGGCAACTATGGCTACACCTTC.

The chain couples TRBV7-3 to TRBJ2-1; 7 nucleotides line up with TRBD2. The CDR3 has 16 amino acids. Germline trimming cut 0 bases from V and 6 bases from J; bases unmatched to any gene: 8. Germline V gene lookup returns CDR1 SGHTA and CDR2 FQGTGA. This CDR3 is CASSLTGLGYGNEQFF. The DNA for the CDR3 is TGTGCCAGCAGCTTAACTGGACTAGGCTACGGCAATGAGCAGTTCTTC.

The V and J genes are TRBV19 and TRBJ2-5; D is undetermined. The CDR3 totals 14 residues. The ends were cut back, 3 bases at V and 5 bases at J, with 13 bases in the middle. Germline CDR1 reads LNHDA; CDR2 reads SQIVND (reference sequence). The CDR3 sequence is CASSISRFGETQYF. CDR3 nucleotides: TGTGCCAGTAGTATTAGTAGGTTCGGGGAGACCCAGTACTTC.

The CDR3, as DNA: TGTGCCAGCAGTCGGGACACTAACACTGAAGCTTTCTTT. Its protein product is CASSRDTNTEAFF. The gene calls are TRBV6-1 and TRBJ1-1; a possible D gene is TRBD1 (6 bases). Trimming took off 5 bases at V and 2 bases at J, with 9 bases between the two ends. The CDR3 consists of 13 residues. CDR1 is MNHNS and CDR2 is SASEGT in the germline V gene.

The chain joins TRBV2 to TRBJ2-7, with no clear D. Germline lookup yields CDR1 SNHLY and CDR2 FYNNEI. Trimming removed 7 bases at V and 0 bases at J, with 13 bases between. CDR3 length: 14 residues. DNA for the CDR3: TGTGCCAGCATCCCCAGGCTGAGCTCCTACGAGCAGTACTTC. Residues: CASIPRLSSYEQYF. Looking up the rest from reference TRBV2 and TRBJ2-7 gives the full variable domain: EPEVTQTPSHQVTQMGQEVILRCVPISNHLYFYWYRQILGQKVEFLVSFYNNEISEKSEIFDDQFSVERPDGSNFTLKIRSTKLEDSAMYFCASIPRLSSYEQYFGPGTRLTVT.

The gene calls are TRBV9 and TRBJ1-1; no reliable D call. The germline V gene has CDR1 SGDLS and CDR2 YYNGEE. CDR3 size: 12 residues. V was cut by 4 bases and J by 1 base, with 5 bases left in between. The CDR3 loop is CASSSGNTEAFF. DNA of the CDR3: TGTGCCAGCAGCAGCGGGAACACTGAAGCTTTCTTT. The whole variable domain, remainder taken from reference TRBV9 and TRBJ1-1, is DSGVTQTPKHLITATGQRVTLRCSPRSGDLSVYWYQQSLDQGLQFLIQYYNGEERAKGNILERFSAQQFPDLHSELNLSSLELGDSALYFCASSSGNTEAFFGQGTRLTVV.

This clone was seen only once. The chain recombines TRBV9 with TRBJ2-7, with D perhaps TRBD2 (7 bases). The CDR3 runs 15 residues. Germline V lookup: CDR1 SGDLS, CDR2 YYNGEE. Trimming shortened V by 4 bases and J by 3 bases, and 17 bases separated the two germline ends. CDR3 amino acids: CASSRGGMTLYEQYF. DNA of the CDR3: TGTGCCAGCAGCAGGGGGGGGATGACCCTCTACGAGCAGTACTTC.

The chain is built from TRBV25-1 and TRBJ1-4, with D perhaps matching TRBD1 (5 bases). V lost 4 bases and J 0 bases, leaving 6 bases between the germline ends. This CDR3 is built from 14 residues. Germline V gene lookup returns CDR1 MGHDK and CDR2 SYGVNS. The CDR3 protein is CASSATATNEKLFF. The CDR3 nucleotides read TGTGCCAGCAGTGCGACAGCAACTAATGAAAAACTGTTTTTT.

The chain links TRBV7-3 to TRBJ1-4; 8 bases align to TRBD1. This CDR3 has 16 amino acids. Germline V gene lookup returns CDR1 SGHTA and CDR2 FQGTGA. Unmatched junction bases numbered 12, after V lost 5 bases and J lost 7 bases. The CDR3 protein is CASSPHSTGVAEKLFF. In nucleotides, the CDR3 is TGTGCCAGCAGCCCCCATTCGACAGGGGTTGCTGAAAAACTGTTTTTT.

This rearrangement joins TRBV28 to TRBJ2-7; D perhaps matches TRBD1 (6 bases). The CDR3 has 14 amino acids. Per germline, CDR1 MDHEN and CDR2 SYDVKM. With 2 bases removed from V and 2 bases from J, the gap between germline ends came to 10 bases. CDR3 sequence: CASSLRDNTYEQYF. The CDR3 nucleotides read TGTGCCAGCAGTTTACGGGACAACACCTACGAGCAGTACTTC. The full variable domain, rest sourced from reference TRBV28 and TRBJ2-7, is DVKVTQSSRYLVKRTGEKVFLECVQDMDHENMFWYRQDPGLGLRLIYFSYDVKMKEKGDIPEGYSVSREKKERFSLILESASTNQTSMYLCASSLRDNTYEQYFGPGTRLTVT.

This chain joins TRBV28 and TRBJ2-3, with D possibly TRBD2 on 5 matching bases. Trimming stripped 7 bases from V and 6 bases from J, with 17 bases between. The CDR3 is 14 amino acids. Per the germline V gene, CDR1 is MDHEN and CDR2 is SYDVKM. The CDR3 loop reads CASKTPGDVDTQYF. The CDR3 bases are TGTGCCAGCAAGACCCCCGGGGATGTGGATACGCAGTATTTT.

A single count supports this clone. The DNA for the CDR3 is TGTGCCAGCAGCCTGATAGGAAAGAGGGACGAGCAGTACTTC. Its translation: CASSLIGKRDEQYF. This chain uses TRBV4-2 with TRBJ2-7, with D perhaps matching TRBD2 (5 bases). Trimming took off 4 bases at V and 5 bases at J, with 15 bases between the two ends. This CDR3 is 14 amino acids long. Germline CDR1 is LGHNA and CDR2 is YNFKEQ.